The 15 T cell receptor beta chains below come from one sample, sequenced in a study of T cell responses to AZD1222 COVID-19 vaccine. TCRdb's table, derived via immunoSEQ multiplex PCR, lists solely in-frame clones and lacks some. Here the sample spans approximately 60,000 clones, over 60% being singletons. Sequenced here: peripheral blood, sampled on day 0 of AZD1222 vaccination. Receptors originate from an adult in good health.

CDR3 amino acids: CASSGASGGEDTQYF. The CDR3 region has the DNA TGCGCCAGCAGCGGGGCTAGCGGGGGGGAAGATACGCAGTATTTT. This rearrangement joins TRBV5-1 to TRBJ2-3; TRBD2 matches 12 bases. The J segment lost 5 bases and the V segment lost 4 bases, leaving 5 bases of the junction unmatched. The CDR3 loop spans 15 amino acids. Germline V gene sequence: CDR1 SGHRS, CDR2 YFSETQ.

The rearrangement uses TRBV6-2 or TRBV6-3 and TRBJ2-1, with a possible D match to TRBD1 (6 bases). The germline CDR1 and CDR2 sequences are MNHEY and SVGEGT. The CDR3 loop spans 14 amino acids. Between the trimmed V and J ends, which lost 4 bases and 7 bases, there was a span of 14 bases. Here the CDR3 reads CASSSKRQANEQFF. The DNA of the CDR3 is TGTGCCAGCAGTTCGAAACGACAGGCAAATGAGCAGTTCTTC.

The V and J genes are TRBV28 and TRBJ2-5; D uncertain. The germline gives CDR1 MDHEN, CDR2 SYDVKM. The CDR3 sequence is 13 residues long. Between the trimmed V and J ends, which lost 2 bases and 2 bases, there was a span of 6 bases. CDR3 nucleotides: TGTGCCAGCAGTTTAATCGGGCAAGAGACCCAGTACTTC. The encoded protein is CASSLIGQETQYF.

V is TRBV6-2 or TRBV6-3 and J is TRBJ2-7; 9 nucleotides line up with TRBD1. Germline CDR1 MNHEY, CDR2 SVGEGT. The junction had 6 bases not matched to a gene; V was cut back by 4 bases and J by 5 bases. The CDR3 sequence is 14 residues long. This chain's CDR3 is CASSWGTGTNEQYF. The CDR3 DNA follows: TGTGCCAGCAGTTGGGGGACAGGGACAAACGAGCAGTACTTC.

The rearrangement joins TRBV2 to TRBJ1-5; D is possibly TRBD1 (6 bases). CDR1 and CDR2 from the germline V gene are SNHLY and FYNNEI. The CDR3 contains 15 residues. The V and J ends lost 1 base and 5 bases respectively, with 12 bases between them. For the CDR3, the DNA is TGTGCCAGCAGTGAAGACAGGGCTGGGGATCAGCCCCAGCATTTT. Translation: CASSEDRAGDQPQHF.

The CDR3 bases are TGTGCCAGCAGTGCACTGGTGAGGGCTAACTATGGCTACACCTTC. Its protein is CASSALVRANYGYTF. The V gene is TRBV5-6, the J gene TRBJ1-2; D uncertain. CDR1 SGHDT and CDR2 YYEEEE come from the germline V gene. Between the trimmed V and J ends, which lost 5 bases and 0 bases, there was a span of 14 bases. CDR3 size: 15 residues. Using reference TRBV5-6 and TRBJ1-2 for the parts outside the CDR3, the full variable domain is DAGVTQSPTHLIKTRGQQVTLRCSPKSGHDTVSWYQQALGQGPQFIFQYYEEEERQRGNFPDRFSGHQFPNYSSELNVNALLLGDSALYLCASSALVRANYGYTFGSGTRLTVV.

This CDR3 reads CASSERGGPQGYGYTF. Here the CDR3 DNA reads TGCGCCAGCAGTGAGAGGGGGGGGCCTCAGGGCTATGGCTACACCTTC. This chain connects TRBV10-2 to TRBJ1-2, with a tentative D call TRBD1 (6 bases). CDR1 and CDR2 from the germline V gene are WSHSY and SAAADI. The CDR3 runs 16 residues. The V end lost 2 bases, the J end lost 4 bases, and 17 bases lay between the germline ends.

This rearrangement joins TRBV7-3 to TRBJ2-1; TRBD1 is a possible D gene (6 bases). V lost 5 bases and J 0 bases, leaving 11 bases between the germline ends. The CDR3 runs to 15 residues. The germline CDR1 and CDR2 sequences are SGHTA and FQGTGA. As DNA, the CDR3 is TGTGCCAGCAGCACGGGACATAACTCCTACAATGAGCAGTTCTTC. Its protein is CASSTGHNSYNEQFF.

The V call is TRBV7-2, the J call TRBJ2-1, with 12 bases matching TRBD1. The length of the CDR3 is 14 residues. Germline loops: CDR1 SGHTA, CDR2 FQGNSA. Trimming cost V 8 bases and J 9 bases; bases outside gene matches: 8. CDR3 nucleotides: TGTGCCAGCGAGCGGGGACAGGGGGCCGGTGAGCAGTTCTTC. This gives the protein CASERGQGAGEQFF. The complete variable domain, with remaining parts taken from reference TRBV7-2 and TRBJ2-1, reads GAGVSQSPSNKVTEKGKDVELRCDPISGHTALYWYRQSLGQGLEFLIYFQGNSAPDKSGLPSDRFSAERTGGSVSTLTIQRTQQEDSAVYLCASERGQGAGEQFFGPGTRLTVL.

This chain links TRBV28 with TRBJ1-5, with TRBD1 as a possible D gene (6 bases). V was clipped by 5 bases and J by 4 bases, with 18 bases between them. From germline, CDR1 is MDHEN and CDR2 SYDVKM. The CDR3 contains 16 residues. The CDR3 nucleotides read TGTGCCAGCAGTCTTTACAGGGAGCGGAGGAATCAGCCCCAGCATTTT. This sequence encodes CASSLYRERRNQPQHF. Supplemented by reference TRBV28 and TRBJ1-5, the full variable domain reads DVKVTQSSRYLVKRTGEKVFLECVQDMDHENMFWYRQDPGLGLRLIYFSYDVKMKEKGDIPEGYSVSREKKERFSLILESASTNQTSMYLCASSLYRERRNQPQHFGDGTRLSIL.

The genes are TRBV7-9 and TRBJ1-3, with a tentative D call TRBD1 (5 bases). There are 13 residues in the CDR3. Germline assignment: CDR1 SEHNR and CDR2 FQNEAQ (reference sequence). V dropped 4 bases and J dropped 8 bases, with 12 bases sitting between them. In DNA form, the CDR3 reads TGTGCCAGCAGCTCTCTCCAGGGAGACACCATATATTTT. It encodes CASSSLQGDTIYF.

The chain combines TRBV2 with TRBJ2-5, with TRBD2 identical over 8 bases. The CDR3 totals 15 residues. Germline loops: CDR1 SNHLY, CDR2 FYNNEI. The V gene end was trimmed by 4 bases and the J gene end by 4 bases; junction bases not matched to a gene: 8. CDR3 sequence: CASSAEGLGGETQYF. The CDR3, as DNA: TGTGCCAGCAGTGCCGAGGGACTAGGGGGAGAGACCCAGTACTTC.

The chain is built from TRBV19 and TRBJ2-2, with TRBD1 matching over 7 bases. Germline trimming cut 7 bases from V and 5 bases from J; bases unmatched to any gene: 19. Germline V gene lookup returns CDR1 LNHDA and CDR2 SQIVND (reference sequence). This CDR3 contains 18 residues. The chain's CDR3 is CASILRTGIGSSTGELFF. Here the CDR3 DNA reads TGTGCCAGTATTCTTCGGACAGGAATAGGCTCGAGTACCGGGGAGCTGTTTTTT.

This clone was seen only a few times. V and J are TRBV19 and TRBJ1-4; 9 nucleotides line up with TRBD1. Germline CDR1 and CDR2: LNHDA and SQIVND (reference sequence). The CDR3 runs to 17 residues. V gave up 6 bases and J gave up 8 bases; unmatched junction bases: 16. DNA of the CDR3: TGTGCCAGTAGGAACTGGACAGGGGATTTGTCCTACGAAAAACTGTTTTTT. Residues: CASRNWTGDLSYEKLFF.

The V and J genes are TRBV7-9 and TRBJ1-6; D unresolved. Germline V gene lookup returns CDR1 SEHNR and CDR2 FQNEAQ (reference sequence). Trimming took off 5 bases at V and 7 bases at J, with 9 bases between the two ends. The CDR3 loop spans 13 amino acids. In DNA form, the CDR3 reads TGTGCCAGCAGCATCGATGGGAATTCACCCCTCCACTTT. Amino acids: CASSIDGNSPLHF.